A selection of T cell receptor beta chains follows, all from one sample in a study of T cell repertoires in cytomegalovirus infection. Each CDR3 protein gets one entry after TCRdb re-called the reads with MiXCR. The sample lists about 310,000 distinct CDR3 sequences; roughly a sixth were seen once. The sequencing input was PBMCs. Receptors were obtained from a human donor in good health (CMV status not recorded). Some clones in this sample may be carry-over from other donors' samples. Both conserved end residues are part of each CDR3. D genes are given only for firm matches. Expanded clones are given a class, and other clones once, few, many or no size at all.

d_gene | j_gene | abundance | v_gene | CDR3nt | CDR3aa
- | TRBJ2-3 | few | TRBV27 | TGTGCCAGCAGCCGAGTCGGCGAGGACTCAGATACGCAGTATTTT | CASSRVGEDSDTQYF
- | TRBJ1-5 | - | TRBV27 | TGTGCCAGCAGTCCATACTTACAACAGGGAGGTCAGCCCCAGCATTTT | CASSPYLQQGGQPQHF
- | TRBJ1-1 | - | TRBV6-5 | TGTGCCAGCAGTTACTCGTATGGGGGGCGGGGGACTGAAGCTTTCTTT | CASSYSYGGRGTEAFF
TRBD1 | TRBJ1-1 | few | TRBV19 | TGTGCCAGTAGTGCCCGGGACAGGGGCACTGAAGCTTTCTTT | CASSARDRGTEAFF
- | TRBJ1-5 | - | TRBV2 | TGTGCCAGCAGAGATGGACGGGCGGTCAATCAGCCCCAGCATTTT | CASRDGRAVNQPQHF
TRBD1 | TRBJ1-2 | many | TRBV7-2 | TGTGCCAGCAGCTCGACAGGGTTGGGTGGCTACACCTTC | CASSSTGLGGYTF
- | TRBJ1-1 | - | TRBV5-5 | TGTGCCAGCTCACCTTCGACGGGGTTCAACACTGAAGCTTTCTTT | CASSPSTGFNTEAFF
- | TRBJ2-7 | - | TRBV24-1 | TGTGCCACCAGTGGGACTTCCTACGAGCAGTACTTC | CATSGTSYEQYF
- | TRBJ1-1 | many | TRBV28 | TGTGCCAGCAGATCCGCGGGGTCTGTCACTGAAGCTTTCTTT | CASRSAGSVTEAFF
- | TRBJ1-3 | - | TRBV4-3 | TGCGCCAGCAGCCAGGGGACACCGGGAAACACCATATATTTT | CASSQGTPGNTIYF
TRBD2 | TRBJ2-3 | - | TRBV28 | TGTGCCAGCAGTCCTGGGTCTAGCGGGGACACAGATACGCAGTATTTT | CASSPGSSGDTDTQYF
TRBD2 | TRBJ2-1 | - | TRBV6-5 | TGTGCCAGCACAGGGGGAGCGGGGGGATTTTACAATGAGCAGTTCTTC | CASTGGAGGFYNEQFF
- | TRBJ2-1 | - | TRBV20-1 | TGCAGTGCCCTAGGCCGGGATGAGCAGTTCTTC | CSALGRDEQFF
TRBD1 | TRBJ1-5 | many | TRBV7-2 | TGTGCCAGCAGCTTAGGACAGGGAGGGGGTACTCAGCCCCAGCATTTT | CASSLGQGGGTQPQHF
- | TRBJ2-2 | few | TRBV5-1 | TGCGCCAGCAGCTTACAAACAGGGTTGAACACCGGGGAGCTGTTTTTT | CASSLQTGLNTGELFF
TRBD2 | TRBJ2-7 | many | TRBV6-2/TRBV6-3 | TGTGCCAGCAGTTACGGGGTAGCGGGGCTGTCCTTGTCCGAGCAGTACTTC | CASSYGVAGLSLSEQYF
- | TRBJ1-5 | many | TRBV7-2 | TGTGCCAGCAGCCCCACGGTCGGGGGCTTCAATCAGCCCCAGCATTTT | CASSPTVGGFNQPQHF
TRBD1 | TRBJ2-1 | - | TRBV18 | TGTGCCAGCTCACCACCCCAGGGGGTTTCCTACAATGAGCAGTTCTTC | CASSPPQGVSYNEQFF
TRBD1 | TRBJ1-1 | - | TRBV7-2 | TGTGCCAGCACCAACAGGGGGTTCCGAGGAGCTTTCTTT | CASTNRGFRGAFF
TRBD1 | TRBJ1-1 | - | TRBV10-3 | TGTGCCGTTCGGACAGGGGGCTGGAACACTGAAGCTTTCTTT | CAVRTGGWNTEAFF
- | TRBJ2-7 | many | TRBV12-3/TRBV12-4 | TGTGCCAGCAGTTATTGGGGGAGCTCCTACGAGCAGTACTTC | CASSYWGSSYEQYF
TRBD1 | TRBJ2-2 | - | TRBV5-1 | TGCGCCAGCAGCTTGGGGGACAGACACACCGGGGAGCTGTTTTTT | CASSLGDRHTGELFF
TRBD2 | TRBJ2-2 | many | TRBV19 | TGTGCCAGTAGTACCCGACTAGCAGCGAACACCGGGGAGCTGTTTTTT | CASSTRLAANTGELFF
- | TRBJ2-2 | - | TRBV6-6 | TGTGCCAGCAGTGGGGCTCAGAACACCGGGGAGCTGTTTTTT | CASSGAQNTGELFF
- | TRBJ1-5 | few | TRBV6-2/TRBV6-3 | TGTGCCAGCAGTAGACCAAGGATAACCGATCAGCCCCAGCATTTT | CASSRPRITDQPQHF
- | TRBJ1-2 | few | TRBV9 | TGTGCCAGCAGCGTCGACGGCTATGGCTACACCTTC | CASSVDGYGYTF
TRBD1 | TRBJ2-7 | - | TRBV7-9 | TGTGCCAGCAGCCGAATGGGGGACAGCTCCTACGAGCAGTACTTC | CASSRMGDSSYEQYF
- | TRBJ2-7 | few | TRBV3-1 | TGTGCCAGCAGCCAAGATTACGGGGACGAGCAGTACTTC | CASSQDYGDEQYF
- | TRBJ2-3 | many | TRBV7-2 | TGTGCCAGCAGCTTTGACCCGGGAGTCCCAGATACGCAGTATTTT | CASSFDPGVPDTQYF
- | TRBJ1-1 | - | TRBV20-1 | TGCAGTGCTAGAGATAGGCAGGGCGTGAACACTGAAGCTTTCTTT | CSARDRQGVNTEAFF
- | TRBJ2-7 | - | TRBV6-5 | TGTGCCAGCAGTTCCGACGGGTTGTTCTCCTACGAGCAGTACTTC | CASSSDGLFSYEQYF
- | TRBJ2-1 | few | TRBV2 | TGTGCCAGCACAAGCCCCGGCTACAATGAGCAGTTCTTC | CASTSPGYNEQFF
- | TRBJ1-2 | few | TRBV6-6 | TGTGCCAGCAGTCCAACGGGCGGCCCCAGAGGTGTTAACTATGGCTACACCTTC | CASSPTGGPRGVNYGYTF
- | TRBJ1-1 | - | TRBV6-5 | TGTGCCAGCAGTTTTCTGACAACCATGGACATGAACACTGAAGCTTTCTTT | CASSFLTTMDMNTEAFF
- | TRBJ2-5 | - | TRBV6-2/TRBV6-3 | TGTGCCAGCAGACCCGACCGAGGGGAGACCCAGTACTTC | CASRPDRGETQYF
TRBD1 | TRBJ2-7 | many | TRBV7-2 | TGTGCCAGCAGCGACAGCGGACAGGGATGGGCCTACGAGCAGTACTTC | CASSDSGQGWAYEQYF
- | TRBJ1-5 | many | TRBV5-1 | TGCGCCAGCAGCTCCGGGGCACTCAATCAGCCCCAGCATTTT | CASSSGALNQPQHF
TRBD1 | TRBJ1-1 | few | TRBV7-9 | TGTGCCAGCAGCCGCCGGGACAGGGTGAGGACTGAAGCTTTCTTT | CASSRRDRVRTEAFF
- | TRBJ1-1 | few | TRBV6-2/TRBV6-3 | TGTGCCAGCAGTTACCATTCAGGGGCGAACACTGAAGCTTTCTTT | CASSYHSGANTEAFF
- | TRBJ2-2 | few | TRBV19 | TGTGCCAGTAGTATTGGAGGGTGGACCGGGGAGCTGTTTTTT | CASSIGGWTGELFF
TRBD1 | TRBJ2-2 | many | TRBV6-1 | TGTGCCAGCAGTGAACTCACCGGGACAGGGGTAGTCACCGGGGAGCTGTTTTTT | CASSELTGTGVVTGELFF
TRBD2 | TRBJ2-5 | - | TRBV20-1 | TGCAGTGCCTGGACTAGCGGGGGGGCTGGAGAGACCCAGTACTTC | CSAWTSGGAGETQYF
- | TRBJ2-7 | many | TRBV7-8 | TGTGCCAGCAGGGCGGGCCCGGAGTACGAGCAGTACTTC | CASRAGPEYEQYF
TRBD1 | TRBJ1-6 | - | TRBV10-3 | TGTGCCATCAGTGACCCGACAGGGGTAGGTTCACCCCTCCACTTT | CAISDPTGVGSPLHF
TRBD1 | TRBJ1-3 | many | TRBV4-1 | TGCGCCAGCAGCCAGGTACAGGGGGACTCTGGAAACACCATATATTTT | CASSQVQGDSGNTIYF
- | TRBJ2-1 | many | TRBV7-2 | TGTGCCAGCAGCTTAGCGGGGTTGAAGTCCTACAATGAGCAGTTCTTC | CASSLAGLKSYNEQFF
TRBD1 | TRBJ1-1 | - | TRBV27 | TGTGCCAGCAGTCCGCGACAGGGCTGGACTGAAGCTTTCTTT | CASSPRQGWTEAFF
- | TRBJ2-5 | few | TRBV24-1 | TGTGCCACCAGTGATTGGTCCGCGGCAAGTTCCCAGTACTTC | CATSDWSAASSQYF
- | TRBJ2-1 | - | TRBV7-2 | TGTGCCAGCAGCTTAATCCTCCAAGAGGTTGAGCAGTTCTTC | CASSLILQEVEQFF
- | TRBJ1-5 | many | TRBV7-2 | TGTGCCAGCAGCGAACAGTTCAATCAGCCCCAGCATTTT | CASSEQFNQPQHF
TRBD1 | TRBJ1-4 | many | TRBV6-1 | TGTGCCAGCAGACCGGGACGGACAGGAACAACTAATGAAAAACTGTTTTTT | CASRPGRTGTTNEKLFF
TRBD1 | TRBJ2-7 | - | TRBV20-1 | TGCAGTGCCAGAAGAAGGACAGGGTACGAGCAGTACTTC | CSARRRTGYEQYF
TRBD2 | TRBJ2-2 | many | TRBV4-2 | TGTGCCAGCAGCCAAGCGGGGGGGTCGAACACCGGGGAGCTGTTTTTT | CASSQAGGSNTGELFF
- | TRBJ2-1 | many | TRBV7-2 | TGTGCCAGCAGCCTCACCGGGGGCTATGAGCAGTTCTTC | CASSLTGGYEQFF
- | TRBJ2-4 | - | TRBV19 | TGTGCCAGTAGTATAAACCCGCTGAACATTCAGTACTTC | CASSINPLNIQYF
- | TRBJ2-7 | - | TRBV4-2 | TGTGCCAGCAGCCAAGAGTCCGGCCCCTACGAGCAGTACTTC | CASSQESGPYEQYF